One sample yielded the 15 T cell receptor beta chains listed below, sequenced in a study of blood T cell repertoires in COVID-19. Sequenced by immunoSEQ multiplex PCR; TCRdb stores in-frame clones only, minus some. The sample includes roughly 350,000 clones, 75% to 90% of them seen just once. What was sequenced was peripheral blood. The receptor source for this set is a woman aged 18-29 years with acute or convalescent COVID-19.

The sample holds one count of this clone. CDR3: CASNLGQGGTGELFF. DNA for the CDR3: TGTGCCAGCAACCTTGGACAGGGGGGAACCGGGGAGCTGTTTTTT. The chain is built from TRBV2 and TRBJ2-2; 10 bases map to TRBD1. The CDR3 is 15 residues long. Looked up from germline, CDR1 is SNHLY and CDR2 is FYNNEI. V was clipped by 7 bases and J by 5 bases; unmatched bases: 7.

The chain is built from TRBV6-5 and TRBJ1-2, with 8 bases that match TRBD1. Germline V gives CDR1 MNHEY, CDR2 SVGAGI. The CDR3 totals 14 residues. Trimming cost V 7 bases and J 6 bases; bases outside gene matches: 10. As DNA, the CDR3 is TGTGCCAGCACCCCCCCGGACAGGGTAGATGGCTACACCTTC. It encodes CASTPPDRVDGYTF.

The chain uses TRBV19 and TRBJ2-7; TRBD1 matches 9 bases. CDR1 and CDR2 (germline): LNHDA, SQIVND (reference sequence). J lost 5 bases, V lost 6 bases, and 5 bases had no gene match. The CDR3 spans 13 residues. CDR3 in amino acids: CASRLQGAHEQYF. The CDR3 DNA reads TGTGCCAGTAGGTTACAGGGGGCCCACGAGCAGTACTTC.

The chain joins TRBV10-2 to TRBJ2-1; D possibly corresponds to TRBD2 (5 bases). The V gene lost 8 bases and the J gene lost 7 bases, with 18 bases spanning the gap. Germline-derived CDR1 and CDR2 are WSHSY and SAAADI. This CDR3 has 14 amino acids. The CDR3 reads CASFNEGVKNEQFF. The DNA of the CDR3 is TGCGCCAGCTTTAATGAGGGAGTCAAGAATGAGCAGTTCTTC.

The V call is TRBV2, the J call TRBJ1-6, with D possibly matching TRBD1 (6 bases). The CDR3 runs to 14 residues. Per the germline V gene, CDR1 is SNHLY and CDR2 is FYNNEI. Trimming pared 6 bases from V and 7 bases from J, leaving 13 bases between. The CDR3 region has the DNA TGTGCCAGCAGCCAAAACAGGGAGAATTCACCCCTCCACTTT. Protein sequence: CASSQNRENSPLHF.

The gene calls are TRBV9 and TRBJ1-1; D perhaps matches TRBD1 (5 bases). Germline-derived CDR1 and CDR2 are SGDLS and YYNGEE. The CDR3 is 15 amino acids. Trimming cost V 0 bases and J 1 base, with 10 bases left between them. The CDR3 DNA is TGTGCCAGCAGCGTAGAGGGCCAGGGGAACACTGAAGCTTTCTTT. It encodes CASSVEGQGNTEAFF.

The rearrangement uses TRBV7-9 and TRBJ2-5; 7 nucleotides match TRBD2. Trimming removed 1 base from V and 5 bases from J; junction bases left unmatched: 10. The CDR3 spans 16 residues. CDR1 SEHNR and CDR2 FQNEAQ come from the germline V gene (reference sequence). The CDR3 sequence: CASSLGSGSAEETQYF. The CDR3 coding sequence is TGTGCCAGCAGCTTAGGTAGCGGGTCTGCGGAGGAGACCCAGTACTTC.

The rearrangement joins TRBV2 to TRBJ2-7; 8 bases agree with TRBD1. Trimming removed 5 bases from V and 6 bases from J; junction bases left unmatched: 3. Germline lookup yields CDR1 SNHLY and CDR2 FYNNEI. This CDR3 is 12 amino acids long. CDR3 sequence (DNA): TGTGCCAGCAGTCCGGACAGGGCCGAGCAGTACTTC. Its protein product is CASSPDRAEQYF.

V usage is TRBV18 and J usage is TRBJ1-1; D is ambiguous. Germline V gene data show CDR1 as KGHSH and CDR2 as LQKENI. The CDR3 covers 11 residues. V was pared by 3 bases and J by 3 bases, with 2 bases between. The CDR3 spells CASSPDTEAFF. DNA for the CDR3: TGTGCCAGCTCACCCGACACTGAAGCTTTCTTT.

This chain joins TRBV21-1 and TRBJ2-1; TRBD2, the table's D call, was not compared with the DNA. TRBV21-1 is designated a pseudogene. There are 14 residues in the CDR3. The DNA of the CDR3 is TGTGCCAGCAGCCTGTGGGACTTGTACAATGAGCAGTTCTTC. Protein: CASSLWDLYNEQFF.

The chain couples TRBV27 to TRBJ1-6; D is possibly TRBD1 (6 bases). V lost 7 bases and J 9 bases, leaving 19 bases between the germline ends. The germline V gene encodes CDR1 MNHEY and CDR2 SMNVEV (reference sequence). The CDR3 has 15 amino acids. As DNA, the CDR3 is TGTGCCAGCACCAGCGCGGGGGGCGCTGGTTCACCCCTCCACTTT. Residues: CASTSAGGAGSPLHF.

This clone was seen once. The chain links TRBV28 to TRBJ2-5, with D unresolved. In germline, CDR1 is MDHEN, CDR2 SYDVKM. The CDR3 is made up of 13 amino acids. With 2 bases removed from V and 2 bases from J, the gap between germline ends came to 6 bases. The DNA for the CDR3 is TGTGCCAGCAGTTTAACCAGGCAAGAGACCCAGTACTTC. Translating gives CASSLTRQETQYF.

This clone was observed at least ten times. This rearrangement joins TRBV12-5 to TRBJ1-2; D is possibly TRBD1 (5 bases). The ends were cut back, 3 bases at V and 2 bases at J, with 7 bases in the middle. CDR3 length: 13 amino acids. In germline, CDR1 is LGHNT, CDR2 FRNRAP. The DNA for the CDR3 is TGTGCTAGTGGTTTTGGGGGGAACTATGGCTACACCTTC. Protein sequence: CASGFGGNYGYTF.

The chain links TRBV7-8 to TRBJ2-1; 8 nucleotides agree with TRBD2. V lost 0 bases and J lost 6; bases outside the gene matches: 7. The CDR3 totals 16 residues. Germline CDR1 and CDR2: SGHVS and FQNEAQ. The CDR3 nucleotides are TGTGCCAGCAGCTTAGCGCTACCGGGAGGGAGCAATGAGCAGTTCTTC. Its translation is CASSLALPGGSNEQFF.

CDR3 protein: CASSLEGGEETQYF. Written as DNA, the CDR3 is TGCGCCAGCAGCTTGGAAGGGGGCGAGGAGACCCAGTACTTC. The gene calls are TRBV5-1 and TRBJ2-5; 7 nucleotides align to TRBD1. J gave up 5 bases and V 0 bases, and 4 bases lay outside the gene matches. The V gene's germline CDR1 is SGHRS and CDR2 YFSETQ. This CDR3 is built from 14 residues.